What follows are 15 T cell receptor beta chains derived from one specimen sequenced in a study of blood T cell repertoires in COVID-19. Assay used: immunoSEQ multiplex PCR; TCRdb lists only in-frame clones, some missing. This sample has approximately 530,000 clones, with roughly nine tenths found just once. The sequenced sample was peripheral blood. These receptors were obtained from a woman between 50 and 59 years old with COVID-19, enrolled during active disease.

The CDR3 is CASSVGQGRNEKLFF. CDR3 nucleotides: TGTGCCAGCAGCGTAGGACAGGGTAGGAATGAAAAACTGTTTTTT. The V call is TRBV5-4, the J call TRBJ1-4, with 8 bases aligning to TRBD1. With V trimmed by 4 bases and J by 5 bases, 7 bases remained unmatched. CDR1 and CDR2 (germline): SGHNT, YYREEE (reference sequence). The CDR3 totals 15 residues.

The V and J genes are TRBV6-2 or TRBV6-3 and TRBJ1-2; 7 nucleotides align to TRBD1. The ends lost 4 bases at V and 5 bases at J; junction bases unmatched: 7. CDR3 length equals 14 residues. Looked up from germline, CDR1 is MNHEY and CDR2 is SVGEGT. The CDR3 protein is CASSSGGQVYGYTF. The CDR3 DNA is TGTGCCAGCAGTTCAGGTGGACAGGTTTATGGCTACACCTTC.

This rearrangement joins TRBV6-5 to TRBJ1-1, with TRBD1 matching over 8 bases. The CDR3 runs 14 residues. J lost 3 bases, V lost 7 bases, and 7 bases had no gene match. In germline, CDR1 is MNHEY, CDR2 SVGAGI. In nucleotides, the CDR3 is TGTGCCAGCATGAGGACAGGGCGAGACACTGAAGCTTTCTTT. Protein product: CASMRTGRDTEAFF.

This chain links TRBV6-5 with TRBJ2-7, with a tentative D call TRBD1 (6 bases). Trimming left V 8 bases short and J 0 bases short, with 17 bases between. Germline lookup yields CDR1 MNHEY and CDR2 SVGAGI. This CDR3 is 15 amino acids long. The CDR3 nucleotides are TGTGCCAGCGGAAGGACAGAACCTTACTCCTACGAGCAGTACTTC. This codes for CASGRTEPYSYEQYF.

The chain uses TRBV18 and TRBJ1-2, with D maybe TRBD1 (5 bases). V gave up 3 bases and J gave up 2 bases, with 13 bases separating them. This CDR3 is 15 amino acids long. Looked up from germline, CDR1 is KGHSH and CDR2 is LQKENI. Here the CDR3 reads CASSPRGRGNYGYTF. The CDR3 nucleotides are TGTGCCAGCTCACCTCGGGGCCGGGGGAACTATGGCTACACCTTC.

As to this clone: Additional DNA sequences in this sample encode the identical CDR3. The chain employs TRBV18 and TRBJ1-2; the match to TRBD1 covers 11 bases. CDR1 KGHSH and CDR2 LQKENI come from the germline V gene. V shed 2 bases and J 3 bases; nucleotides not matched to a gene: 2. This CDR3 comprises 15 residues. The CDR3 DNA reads TGTGCCAGCTCACCAGGGACAGGGGGGGACTATGGCTACACCTTC. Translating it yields CASSPGTGGDYGYTF. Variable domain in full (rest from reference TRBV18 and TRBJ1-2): NAGVMQNPRHLVRRRGQEARLRCSPMKGHSHVYWYRQLPEEGLKFMVYLQKENIIDESGMPKERFSAEFPKEGPSILRIQQVVRGDSAAYFCASSPGTGGDYGYTFGSGTRLTVV.

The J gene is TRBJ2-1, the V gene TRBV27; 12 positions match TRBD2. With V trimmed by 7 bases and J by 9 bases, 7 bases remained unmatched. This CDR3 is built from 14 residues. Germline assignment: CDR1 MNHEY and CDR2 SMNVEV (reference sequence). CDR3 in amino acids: CASTQTSGGIEQFF. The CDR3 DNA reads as TGTGCCAGCACCCAAACTAGCGGGGGGATTGAGCAGTTCTTC.

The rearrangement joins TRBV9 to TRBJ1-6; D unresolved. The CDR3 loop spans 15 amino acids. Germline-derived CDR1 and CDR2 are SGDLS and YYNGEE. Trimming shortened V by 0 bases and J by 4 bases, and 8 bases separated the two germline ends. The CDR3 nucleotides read TGTGCCAGCAGCGTAGGGGTGACATATAATTCACCCCTCCACTTT. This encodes CASSVGVTYNSPLHF.

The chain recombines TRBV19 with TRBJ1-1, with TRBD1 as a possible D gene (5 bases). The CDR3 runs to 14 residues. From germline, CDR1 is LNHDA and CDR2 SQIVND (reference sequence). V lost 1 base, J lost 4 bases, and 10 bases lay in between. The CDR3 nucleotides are TGTGCCAGTAGTATAGTGTTCGGGGGCACTGAAGCTTTCTTT. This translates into CASSIVFGGTEAFF.

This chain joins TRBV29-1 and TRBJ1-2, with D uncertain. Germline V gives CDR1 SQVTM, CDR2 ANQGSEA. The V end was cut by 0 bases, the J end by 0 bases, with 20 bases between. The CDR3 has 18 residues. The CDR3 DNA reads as TGCAGCGTTGAAGATTCCCTCTGGAGGCAGCGCCCTAACTATGGCTACACCTTC. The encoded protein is CSVEDSLWRQRPNYGYTF.

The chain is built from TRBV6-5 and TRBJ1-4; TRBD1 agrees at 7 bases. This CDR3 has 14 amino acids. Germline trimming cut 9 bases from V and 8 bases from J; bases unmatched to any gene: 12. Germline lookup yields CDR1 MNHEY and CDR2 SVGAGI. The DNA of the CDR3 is TGTGCCAGTAGCCCCAGGGGGATTCGGGAAAAACTGTTTTTT. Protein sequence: CASSPRGIREKLFF.

CDR3 amino acids: CASSPWDSGSYEQYF. The CDR3 region has the DNA TGTGCCAGCAGCCCCTGGGACAGCGGATCCTACGAGCAGTACTTC. The gene calls are TRBV3-1 (or the pseudogene TRBV3-2) and TRBJ2-7, with 7 bases identical to TRBD1. V was clipped by 4 bases and J by 1 base; unmatched bases: 7. The CDR3 covers 15 residues. CDR1 and CDR2 (germline): LGHDT, YNNKEL (reference sequence).

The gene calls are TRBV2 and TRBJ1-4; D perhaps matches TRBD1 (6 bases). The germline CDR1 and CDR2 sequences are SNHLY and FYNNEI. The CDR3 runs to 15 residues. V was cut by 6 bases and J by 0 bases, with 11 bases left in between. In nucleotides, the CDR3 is TGTGCCAGCAGAGAACAGGGTGCAACTAATGAAAAACTGTTTTTT. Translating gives CASREQGATNEKLFF.

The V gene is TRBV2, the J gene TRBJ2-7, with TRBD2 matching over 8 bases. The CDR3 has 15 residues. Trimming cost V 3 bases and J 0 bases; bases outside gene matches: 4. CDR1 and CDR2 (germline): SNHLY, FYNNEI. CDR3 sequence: CASSDGGGSSYEQYF. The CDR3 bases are TGTGCCAGCAGTGACGGCGGGGGGAGCTCCTACGAGCAGTACTTC.

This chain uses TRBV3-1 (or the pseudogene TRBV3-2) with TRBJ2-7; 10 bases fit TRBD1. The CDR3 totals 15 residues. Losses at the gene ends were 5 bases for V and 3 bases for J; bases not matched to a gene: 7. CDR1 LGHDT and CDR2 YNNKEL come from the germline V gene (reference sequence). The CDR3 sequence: CASSMGQGRNYEQYF. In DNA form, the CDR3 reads TGTGCCAGCAGCATGGGACAGGGGCGCAACTACGAGCAGTACTTC.